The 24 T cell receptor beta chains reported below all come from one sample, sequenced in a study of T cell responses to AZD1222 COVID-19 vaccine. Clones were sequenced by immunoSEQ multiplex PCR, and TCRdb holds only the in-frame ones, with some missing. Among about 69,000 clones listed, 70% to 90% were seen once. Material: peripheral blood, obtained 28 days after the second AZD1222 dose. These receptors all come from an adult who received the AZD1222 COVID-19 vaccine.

The CDR3 here is CASSLFTRGSSTDTQYF. The CDR3 bases are TGTGCCAGCAGCTTATTTACGCGGGGCTCTAGCACAGATACGCAGTATTTT. V is TRBV7-8 and J is TRBJ2-3, with D perhaps TRBD2 (6 bases). The CDR3 extends over 17 amino acids. V was shortened by 2 bases and J by 0 bases, with 15 bases between the two germline ends. Looked up from germline, CDR1 is SGHVS and CDR2 is FQNEAQ.

CDR3 DNA sequence: TGTGCCAGCAGCTTGGGGACAGAAGCGGGTGAGCAGTACTTC. Its translation: CASSLGTEAGEQYF. V gene TRBV5-6 combines with J gene TRBJ2-7; D may match TRBD1 or TRBD2 (6 bases each). The CDR3 totals 14 residues. V lost 0 bases and J 7 bases, leaving 14 bases between the germline ends. The germline gives CDR1 SGHDT, CDR2 YYEEEE.

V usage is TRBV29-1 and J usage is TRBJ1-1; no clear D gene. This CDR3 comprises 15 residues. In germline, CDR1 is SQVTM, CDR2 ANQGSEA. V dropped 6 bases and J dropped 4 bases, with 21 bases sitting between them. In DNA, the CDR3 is TGCAGCGTCCCCCCTCGGGATCCGCGGGTCACTGAAGCTTTCTTT. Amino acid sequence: CSVPPRDPRVTEAFF. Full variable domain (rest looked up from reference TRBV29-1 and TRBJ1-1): SAVISQKPSRDICQRGTSLTIQCQVDSQVTMMFWYRQQPGQSLTLIATANQGSEATYESGFVIDKFPISRPNLTFSTLTVSNMSPEDSSIYLCSVPPRDPRVTEAFFGQGTRLTVV.

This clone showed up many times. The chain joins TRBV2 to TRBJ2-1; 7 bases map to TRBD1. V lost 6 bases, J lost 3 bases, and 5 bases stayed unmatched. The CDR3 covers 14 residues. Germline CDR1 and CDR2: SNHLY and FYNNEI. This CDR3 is CASSADRVYNEQFF. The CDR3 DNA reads TGTGCCAGCAGCGCTGACAGGGTCTACAATGAGCAGTTCTTC. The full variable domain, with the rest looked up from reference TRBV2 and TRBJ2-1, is EPEVTQTPSHQVTQMGQEVILRCVPISNHLYFYWYRQILGQKVEFLVSFYNNEISEKSEIFDDQFSVERPDGSNFTLKIRSTKLEDSAMYFCASSADRVYNEQFFGPGTRLTVL.

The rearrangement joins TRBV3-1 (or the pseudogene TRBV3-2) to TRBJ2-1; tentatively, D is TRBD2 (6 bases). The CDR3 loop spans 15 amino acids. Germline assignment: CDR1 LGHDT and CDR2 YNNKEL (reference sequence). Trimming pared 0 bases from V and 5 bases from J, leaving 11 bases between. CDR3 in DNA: TGTGCCAGCAGCCAAGAGGGGAGGACCCACAATGAGCAGTTCTTC. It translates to CASSQEGRTHNEQFF.

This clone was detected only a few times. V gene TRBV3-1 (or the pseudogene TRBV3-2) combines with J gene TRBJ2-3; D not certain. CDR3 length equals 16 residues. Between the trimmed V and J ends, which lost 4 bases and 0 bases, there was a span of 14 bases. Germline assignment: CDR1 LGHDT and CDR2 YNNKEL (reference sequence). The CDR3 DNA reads TGTGCCAGCAGCCCCCCGGACCGTGCTAGCACAGATACGCAGTATTTT. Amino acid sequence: CASSPPDRASTDTQYF.

CDR3 DNA sequence: TGTGCCAGCAGTGACTCTAGCGGGGGGGCCAATGAGCAGTTCTTC. Translated: CASSDSSGGANEQFF. The rearrangement joins TRBV6-4 to TRBJ2-1; 11 nucleotides agree with TRBD2. The CDR3 length is 15 residues. The germline V gene encodes CDR1 MRHNA and CDR2 SNTAGT. J was trimmed by 6 bases and V by 0 bases; bases with no gene match: 1.

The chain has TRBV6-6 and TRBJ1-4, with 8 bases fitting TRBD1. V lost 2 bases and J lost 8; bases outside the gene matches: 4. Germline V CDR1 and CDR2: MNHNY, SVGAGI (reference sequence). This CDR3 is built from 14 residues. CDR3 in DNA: TGTGCCAGCAGTTACCCAGGGGGCCAAGAAAAACTGTTTTTT. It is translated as CASSYPGGQEKLFF.

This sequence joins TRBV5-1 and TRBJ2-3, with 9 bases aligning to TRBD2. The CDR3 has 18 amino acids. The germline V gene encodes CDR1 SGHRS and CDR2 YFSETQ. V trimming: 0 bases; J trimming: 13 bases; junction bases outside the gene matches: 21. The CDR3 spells CASSLVQTGLAPSLAKYF. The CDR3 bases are TGCGCCAGCAGCTTGGTCCAAACCGGACTAGCGCCCTCACTTGCGAAGTATTTT.

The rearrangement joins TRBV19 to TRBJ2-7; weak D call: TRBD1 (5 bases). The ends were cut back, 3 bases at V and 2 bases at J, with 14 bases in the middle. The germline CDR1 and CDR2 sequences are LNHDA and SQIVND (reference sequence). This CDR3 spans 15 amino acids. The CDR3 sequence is CASSIFPRAPYEQYF. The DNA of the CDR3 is TGTGCCAGTAGTATTTTCCCCAGGGCTCCCTACGAGCAGTACTTC.

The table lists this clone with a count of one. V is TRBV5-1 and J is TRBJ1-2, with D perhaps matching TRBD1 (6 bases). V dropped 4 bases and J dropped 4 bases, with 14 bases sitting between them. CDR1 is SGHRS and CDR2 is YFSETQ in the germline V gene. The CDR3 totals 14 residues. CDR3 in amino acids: CASSPSGGRYGYTF. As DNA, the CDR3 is TGCGCCAGCAGCCCCAGCGGGGGCCGCTATGGCTACACCTTC.

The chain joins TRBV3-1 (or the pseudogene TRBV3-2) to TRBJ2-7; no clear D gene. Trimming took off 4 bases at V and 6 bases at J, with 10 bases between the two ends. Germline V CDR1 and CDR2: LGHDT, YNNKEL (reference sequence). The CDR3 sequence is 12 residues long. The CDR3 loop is CASSLLRSEQYF. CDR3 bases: TGTGCCAGCAGCCTCCTTAGATCCGAGCAGTACTTC.

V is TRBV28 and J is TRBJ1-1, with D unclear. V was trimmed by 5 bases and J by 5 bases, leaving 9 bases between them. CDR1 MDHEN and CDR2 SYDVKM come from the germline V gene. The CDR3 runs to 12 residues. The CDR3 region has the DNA TGTGCCAGCAGTCCAGGTAGGACTGAAGCTTTCTTT. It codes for CASSPGRTEAFF.

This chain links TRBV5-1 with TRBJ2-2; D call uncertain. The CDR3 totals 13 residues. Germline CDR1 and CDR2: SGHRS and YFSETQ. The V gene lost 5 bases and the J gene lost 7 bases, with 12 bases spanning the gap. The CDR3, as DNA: TGCGCCAGCAGTCAGTTTCCGGGCGGGGAGCTGTTTTTT. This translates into CASSQFPGGELFF.

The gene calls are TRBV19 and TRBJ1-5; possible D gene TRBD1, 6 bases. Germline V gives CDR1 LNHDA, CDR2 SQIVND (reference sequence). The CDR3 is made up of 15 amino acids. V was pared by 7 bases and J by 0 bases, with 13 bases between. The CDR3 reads CASTPGHYSNQPQHF. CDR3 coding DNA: TGTGCCAGTACGCCGGGACATTATAGCAATCAGCCCCAGCATTTT.

The CDR3 sequence is CASSQIWSTEAFF. The DNA for the CDR3 is TGCGCCAGCAGTCAAATCTGGAGCACTGAAGCTTTCTTT. The chain couples TRBV23-1 to TRBJ1-1, with no clear D. TRBV23-1 is placed among ORFs of uncertain function. This CDR3 is 13 amino acids long. V was cut by 2 bases and J by 4 bases, with 8 bases left in between.

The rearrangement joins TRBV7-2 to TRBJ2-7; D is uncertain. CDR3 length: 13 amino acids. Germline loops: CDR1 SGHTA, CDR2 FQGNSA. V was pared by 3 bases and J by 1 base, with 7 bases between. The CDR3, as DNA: TGTGCCAGCAGCTTGCAGAGTTCCTACGAGCAGTACTTC. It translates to CASSLQSSYEQYF.

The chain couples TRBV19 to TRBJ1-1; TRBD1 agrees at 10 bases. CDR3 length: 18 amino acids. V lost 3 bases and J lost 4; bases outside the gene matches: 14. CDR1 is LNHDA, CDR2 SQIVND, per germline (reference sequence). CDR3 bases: TGTGCCAGTAGTATTCGCTATGGGAGGCGGACAGGGGGCACTGAAGCTTTCTTT. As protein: CASSIRYGRRTGGTEAFF.

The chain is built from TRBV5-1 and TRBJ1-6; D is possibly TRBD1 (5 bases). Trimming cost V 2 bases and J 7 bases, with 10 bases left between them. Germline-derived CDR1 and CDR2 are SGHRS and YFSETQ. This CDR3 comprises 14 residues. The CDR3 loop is CASSLQVPNSPLHF. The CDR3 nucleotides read TGCGCCAGCAGCTTACAGGTACCGAATTCACCCCTCCACTTT.

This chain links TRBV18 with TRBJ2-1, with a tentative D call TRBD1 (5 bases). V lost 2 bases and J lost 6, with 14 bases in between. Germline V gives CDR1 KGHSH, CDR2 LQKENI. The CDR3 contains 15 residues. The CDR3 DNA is TGTGCCAGCTCACCAATAGGCATGGGGCGCAATGAGCAGTTCTTC. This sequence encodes CASSPIGMGRNEQFF.

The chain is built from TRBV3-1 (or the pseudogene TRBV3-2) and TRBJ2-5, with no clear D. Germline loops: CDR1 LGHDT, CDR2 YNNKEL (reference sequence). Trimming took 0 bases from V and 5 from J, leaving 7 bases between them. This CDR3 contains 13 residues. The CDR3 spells CASSQDLLETQYF. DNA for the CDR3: TGTGCCAGCAGCCAAGATCTCCTGGAGACCCAGTACTTC.

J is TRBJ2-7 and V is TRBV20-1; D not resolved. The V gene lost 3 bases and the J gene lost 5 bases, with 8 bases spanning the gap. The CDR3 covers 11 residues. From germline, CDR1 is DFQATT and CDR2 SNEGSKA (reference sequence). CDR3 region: CSASRSNEQYF. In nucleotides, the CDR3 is TGCAGTGCTAGTAGGTCCAACGAGCAGTACTTC.

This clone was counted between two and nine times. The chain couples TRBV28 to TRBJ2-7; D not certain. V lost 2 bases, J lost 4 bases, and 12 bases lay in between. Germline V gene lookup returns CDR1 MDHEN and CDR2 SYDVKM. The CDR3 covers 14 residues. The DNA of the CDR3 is TGTGCCAGCAGTTTAACGGGCAGCCCTTACGAGCAGTACTTC. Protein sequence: CASSLTGSPYEQYF.

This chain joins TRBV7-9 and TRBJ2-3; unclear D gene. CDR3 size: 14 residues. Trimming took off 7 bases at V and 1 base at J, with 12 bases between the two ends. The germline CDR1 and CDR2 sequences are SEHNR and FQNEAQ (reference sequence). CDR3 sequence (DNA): TGTGCCAGCACCTACGGAACCCGCACAGATACGCAGTATTTT. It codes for CASTYGTRTDTQYF.